This TCR beta chain was identified in a study of control samples from healthy donors and cancer patients. Profiling relied on immunoSEQ multiplex PCR, and the TCRdb table lists in-frame clones only, not all of them. The data contain under 200,000 clones, approximately 93% of them singletons. The receptor comes from a woman in her forties in good health. The specimen sequenced was blood.

CDR3 DNA: TGTGCCAGCAGTGTAGTCGACGAGCAGTACTTC. This encodes CASSVVDEQYF. The V gene is TRBV25-1, the J gene TRBJ2-7; D unclear. Germline CDR1 MGHDK, CDR2 SYGVNS. The CDR3 extends over 11 amino acids. V was trimmed by 4 bases and J by 5 bases, leaving 6 bases between them.